This T cell receptor beta chain was identified during a study of shared clonotypes between healthy human individuals. Study overall: The donor group consisted of two women and three men, aged 18 to 49.

Germline CDR1 LGHNA, CDR2 YSLEER. This CDR3 comprises 15 residues. Trimming took off 0 bases at V and 2 bases at J, with 9 bases between the two ends. Using immunoSEQ multiplex PCR, the repertoire was profiled, and TCRdb retains in-frame clones only, with some absent. Altogether roughly 2 million clones are present, roughly 94% being singletons, with the ten largest covering 0.85% to 1.2%. Naive CD8 populations comprised CD45RO-negative cells positively selected for CCR7, excluding terminally differentiated effector memory CD45RA+ cells. Whole-study findings and limits: Clonotype sharing across donors was expected to vary with sequencing depth. Sampling was confined to blood; repertoires within tissues likely differ. Rarefaction indicated that sorted-subset sequencing remained incomplete although depth was large.

For this clone: Its specificity is unknown.

The sequence was collected from a man between 18 and 35 years old in good health. Source material: naive CD8+ T cells sorted from blood. The rearrangement joins TRBV4-3 to TRBJ2-3, with no clear D. The DNA of the CDR3 is TGCGCCAGCAGCCAAGATGGGGATAACACAGATACGCAGTATTTT. Its translation is CASSQDGDNTDTQYF.